At least ten counts were recorded for the clone carrying this T cell receptor beta chain. Its antigen is unknown. The data originate from a study of T-cell memory formation after mild COVID-19. Findings of the study overall: A subset of responding clones appeared in pre-infection memory, suggesting cross-reactive memory joined. Clones that shrank (day 15 to 85) were balanced CD4/CD8, whereas later expanders leaned CD4+. Among CD4+ contracting clones, most were CM and EM, and CD8+ ones EMRA.

This CDR3 contains 14 residues. Germline loops: CDR1 LGHNA, CDR2 YSLEER. The V gene lost 1 base and the J gene lost 0 bases, with 7 bases spanning the gap. The 5'RACE method, run with constant-segment primers, produced TCR alpha and TCR beta cDNA libraries (carrying sample barcodes and UMIs). TCRdb called the 5' RACE reads again in MiXCR, with one record for every CDR3 protein. The table includes roughly 170,000 distinct CDR3 sequences, under 20% detected once. The sample was PBMCs or a T cell subset sorted from them (not recorded which). The TCR was taken from a man aged 18 to 30 who had mild COVID-19 (a few samples of this study predate the infection). Cell type and time point are not known. The rearrangement links TRBV4-3 to TRBJ2-7; unclear D gene. The CDR3 region is CASSQGASSYEQYV. The CDR3 DNA is TGCGCCAGCAGCCAAGGGGCCAGCTCCTACGAGCAGTACGTC.